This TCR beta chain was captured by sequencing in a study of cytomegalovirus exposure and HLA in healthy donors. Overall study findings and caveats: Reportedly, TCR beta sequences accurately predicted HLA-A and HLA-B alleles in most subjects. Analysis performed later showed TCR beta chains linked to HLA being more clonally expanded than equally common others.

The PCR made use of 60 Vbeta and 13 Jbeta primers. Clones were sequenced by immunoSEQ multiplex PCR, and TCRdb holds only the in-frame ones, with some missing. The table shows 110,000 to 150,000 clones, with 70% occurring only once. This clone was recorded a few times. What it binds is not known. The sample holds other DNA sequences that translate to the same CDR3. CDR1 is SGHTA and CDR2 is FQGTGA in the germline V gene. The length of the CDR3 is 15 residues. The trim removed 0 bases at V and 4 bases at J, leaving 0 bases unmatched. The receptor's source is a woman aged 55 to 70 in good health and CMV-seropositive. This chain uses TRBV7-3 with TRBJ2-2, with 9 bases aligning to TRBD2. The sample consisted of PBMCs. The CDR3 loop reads CASSLTSGSTGELFF. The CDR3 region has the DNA TGTGCCAGCAGCTTAACTAGCGGGAGCACCGGGGAGCTGTTTTTT.